This T cell receptor (beta chain) was retrieved from a study of cytomegalovirus exposure and HLA in healthy donors. Study-level points and caveats: A later examination showed that TCR association rates differed by HLA locus, with DRB1 most and HLA-C fewest. Indistinguishability led to the exclusion of some V segments, TRBV6-2 and TRBV6-3 included.

CDR3 length: 12 amino acids. V lost 5 bases to trimming and J lost 3 bases, with 8 bases between them. CDR1 is KGHSH and CDR2 is LQKENI in the germline V gene. The PCR used 60 Vbeta and 13 Jbeta primers. Sequencing used immunoSEQ multiplex PCR; TCRdb keeps in-frame clones, though not all of them. The sample holds about 130,000 clones; over 75% are singletons and the top ten take approximately 4.8%. Concerning this clone itself: Its antigen is currently unknown.

The chain employs TRBV18 and TRBJ2-7; weak D call: TRBD1 (5 bases). What was sequenced was PBMCs. This clonotype was sampled from a man aged 30 to 39 in good health. The CDR3 region is CASSLDSYEQYF. The CDR3 DNA follows: TGTGCCAGCTCATTAGACAGCTACGAGCAGTACTTC.